This T cell receptor (beta chain) derives from a study of cytomegalovirus exposure and HLA in healthy donors (dated 2017 in TCRdb). Concerning the study at large: An earlier analysis of 587 of the donors reported about 250 Gb of sequence data and some 120 million unique TCR beta sequences from around 200 million T cells. Approximately 310 gigabases of sequencing data and approximately 85 million unique TCR sequences were included in an early release covering roughly 700 HLA-typed donors. The genetic ancestry cluster associated with self-reported Caucasian donors included over 65% of the 300 to 400 genotyped donors. The study was designed to test whether signatures of past pathogen exposure could be identified by cataloging public T cell receptors. The study profiled the T cell repertoires of fewer than 850 subjects by immunosequencing and related them to cytomegalovirus serostatus. Besides the first cohort of roughly 640 subjects, a separate validation cohort made up of 120 different subjects was used. To predict cytomegalovirus infection status, the study brought together high-throughput TCR immunosequencing, statistical association of individual TCRs with disease status, and machine learning. In a later analysis, previously published TCR beta repertoires from several hundred donors were re-analyzed and high-resolution HLA genotyping was added so that TCR occurrence patterns could be studied. The later analysis used no new phenotypic data to find candidate immune exposures, relying instead on TCR beta sequences and their occurrence across donors. An earlier analysis of around 580 of the donors used high-throughput TCR beta sequencing to judge whether each TCR beta V gene segment behaved as functional or pseudogenic. Donor age, sex, ethnicity and CMV serostatus were compiled alongside the repertoire data. A later genetic analysis took genome-wide SNP genotypes for about 55% of the roughly 670 donors and used that subset as a discovery cohort. All discovery cohort repertoires had been generated on a single sequencing platform. Class I and class II HLA loci were covered by the typing at four-digit resolution. The number of donors typed differed by locus, with roughly 620-630 for A, B, C, DRB1 and DQB1, around 500 for DQA1, 606 for DPA1, and around 460 for DPB1. Roughly 5 DR-DQ haplotypes were handled as single units for association and clustering, since linkage in the cohort was strong. Among 398 genotyped donors of the cohort, an average of approximately 220,000 unique TCR beta nucleotide sequences was sequenced per donor, of which roughly 18% were non-productive. On the study overall, not on this receptor specifically: In the study, 164 TCR beta chains were listed as associated with cytomegalovirus. In vitro tests confirmed that a few of the cytomegalovirus-associated TCR beta chains recognize cytomegalovirus antigens. In a later analysis, most CMV-associated TCR beta chains were found to appear HLA-restricted, with HLA associations seemingly driven largely by CMV exposure. A cluster of highly shared sequence variants was judged likely to represent a technical artifact of the sequencing pipeline. A further reported finding was that TCR beta sequences accurately predicted the HLA-A and HLA-B alleles for most subjects in the first cohort. A later analysis associated about 18,000 TCR beta sequences with specific HLA alleles at a false discovery rate of 0.05. Some IMGT-functional V segments, including TRBV6-2 and TRBV6-3, could not be distinguished by the 87-base-pair reads and were therefore excluded. While some public TCRs were present in many individuals, most TCR sequences turned up only very rarely across donors. This cohort had only TCR beta chains sequenced, and the lack of alpha or paired-chain data limited which features could be detected. Assigning TCR associations to individual alleles was difficult when HLA alleles, especially DR and DQ, strongly co-occurred. A later analysis reported that several top co-occurrence clusters appeared linked to parvovirus B19, influenza, CMV and Epstein-Barr virus. The classifier was reported to diagnose cytomegalovirus status with high specificity and sensitivity in both the original cohort and the validation cohort. An earlier analysis of approximately 540 of the donors showed that most TCR beta V segments appeared in productive rearrangements either about 87% or about 30% of the time, which broadly matched IMGT annotations. In a later analysis, HLA-associated TCR beta chains showed more clonal expansion and lower generation probabilities than non-associated chains that were equally common. V-gene and J-gene trimming of TCR beta chains was associated with a missense DCLRE1C variant in a later genetic analysis, and the association was replicated in an independent cohort. According to a later genetic analysis, donors in an Asian-associated ancestry cluster had fewer N-insertions in productive TCRs than the approximately 700-donor mean. Correlated functional status among segregating V segments might be attributable to linkage disequilibrium, but an unknown experimental factor could not be ruled out. Because HLA typing was unavailable for some donors at each locus, only the typed subset was used in association tests. The earlier analysis of fewer than 750 of the donors excluded 15 to 20 rarely observed V segments, including chromosome 9 orphons, because counts were too low. In a later analysis, TCR association rates were found to vary across HLA loci, with the most associated TCRs seen for DRB1 alleles and the fewest for HLA-C alleles. CMV serostatus was the only immune exposure information available for the cohort. The authors suggested that the approach could potentially be extended to other disease states and immunological phenotypes. Sequencing depth was assumed to be roughly uniform across donors in the presence/absence analyses, though that assumption may not hold.

The germline V gene sets CDR1 to KGHSH and CDR2 to LQKENI. Counted from cysteine to phenylalanine, this CDR3 has 16 amino acids. The sequence is cut down to CDR3 DNA, 48 bases in frame from base 1. Germline trimming amounts to 3 bases on V and 4 bases on J, with 9 as the count of junction bases outside the gene matches. The cohort comprised fewer than 700 healthy bone marrow donors. Cohort members were all nominally healthy when sampled, although unrecorded immune exposures were likely present. The donor was CMV seropositive and was included in the group of 290 or so seropositive cohort members. A peripheral blood sample was provided by each donor, and peripheral blood mononuclear cells were used for TCR beta sequencing. The Qiagen DNeasy Blood Extraction Kit was used to extract genomic DNA from the blood cell samples. The library was produced with the immunoSEQ multiplex PCR assay. A mixture of 60 forward primers for TCR Vbeta segments and 13 reverse primers for TCR Jbeta segments was used in the multiplex PCR. The CDR3 region of rearranged TCR beta genes was amplified from genomic DNA by a multiplex PCR assay. The Illumina HiSeq System was used to sequence the amplified TCR beta libraries as 87-base-pair reads. On the study's bioinformatics: A later analysis counted tens of millions of unique TCR beta chains across the 666 repertoires, and some 11 million of these chains were shared by at least two donors. Raw reads were error-corrected and collapsed into unique sequences with a nearest-neighbor algorithm that merged closely related sequences to remove PCR and sequencing errors. To assign V, D and J gene segments, CDR3 sequences were aligned to IMGT reference sequences. For a sequence to be retained, a match of at least six nucleotides was required to both a V gene segment and a J gene segment. Rearrangements were called productive when the CDR3 lacked stop codons and stayed in frame with V and J; all others were non-productive. Following IMGT convention, CDR3 was defined as the stretch from the second conserved V-encoded cysteine up to the conserved J-encoded phenylalanine. In an earlier analysis of approximately 590 of the donors, sequences lacking an unambiguous match to a single V gene segment were excluded. In an earlier analysis of several hundred of the donors, a V segment was called functional when productive rearrangements were above 56.7%, and segregating when the standard deviation between donors exceeded 5%. To diagnose cytomegalovirus status from the catalog of TCR beta chain sequences, a statistical classification framework was built. In a later analysis, V and J genes were assigned by comparing TCR nucleotide sequences against IMGT/GENE-DB human TR gene sequences. In a later analysis, CDR3 sequences and most-parsimonious VDJ recombination scenarios were assigned using the TCRdist pipeline. A later analysis defined each TCR beta chain by its CDR3 amino acid sequence plus V-gene family, and excluded reads lacking a unique V-gene family. A later analysis removed over 500 highly shared, low-generation-probability nucleotide sequences to deal with suspected cross-contamination and a sequencing artifact. In a later analysis, a clonal expansion index was calculated for each public chain from normalized within-repertoire ranks of inferred template counts. In a later analysis, generation probabilities were computed with a VDJ recombination model fitted to out-of-frame rearrangements, and the resulting probabilities were checked against IGoR. In a later analysis, hypergeometric tests were used to score TCR-TCR, TCR-HLA and TCR-CMV co-occurrence, with a repertoire-size bias correction applied to TCR pairs. In a later analysis, false discovery rates were estimated by permuting HLA or CMV assignments 20 times. In a later analysis, co-occurring TCRs were grouped using DBSCAN, with TCRdist sequence similarity added in when clustering inside HLA-allele-positive subsets. For co-occurrence clustering, repertoires with fewer than 30,000 or more than 120,000 public chains were excluded, along with roughly 5 repertoires with anomalous nucleotide sharing. Sourced from immuneACCESS, this table was stored by TCRdb with only in-frame sequences that have V and J called. A share of the clones is absent; for the studies checked, an unresolved V gene accounts for under half, and the remainder has no known explanation. From that table come the V and J calls and clone size; the DNA was used to work out D and trimming. The sample table records about 170,000 clones; approximately 73% of these occur just once. The ten largest account for 5% to 5.5% of the sample.

Turning to this clone: It has no known antigen specificity. No much larger clone exists at a distance of one base, and base qualities are not known. The sample has other DNA sequences that encode this CDR3 too.

This TCR was sampled from a woman younger than 30 in good health and CMV-seropositive. Specimen: PBMCs. Recombination linked TRBV18 to TRBJ1-2; 9 bases in the junction line up with TRBD1. The encoded CDR3 is CASSPTGQGLAYGYTF. The sequenced DNA is TGTGCCAGCTCACCGACGGGACAGGGCCTGGCCTATGGCTACACCTTC.